These T cell receptor beta chains were read from a single sample in a study of blood T cells in healthy people across ages. TCRdb reprocessed the 5' RACE reads via MiXCR and lists one record per CDR3 protein. Here the sample spans some 760,000 distinct CDR3 sequences, approximately 25% being singletons. In addition, the sample was reused for a study of T cells of mothers and their children.

Sequenced sample: blood. The receptors come from a boy between 10 and 17 years old in good health. CDR3s include the opening cysteine and the closing phenylalanine or tryptophan. D genes are given only for firm matches. Some rows mark clone size as missing; the rest say once, few, many or name a class of expanded clone.

j_call d_call clone_size v_call cdr3_aa cdr3_nt
TRBJ2-1 NA many TRBV12-3/TRBV12-4 CASSLAGAGYNEQFF TGTGCCAGCAGTTTAGCGGGCGCCGGATACAATGAGCAGTTCTTC
TRBJ1-2 TRBD1 few TRBV5-1 CASKPGGPYGYTF TGCGCCAGCAAGCCAGGGGGCCCCTATGGCTACACCTTC
TRBJ2-7 NA many TRBV9 CASSVDGSSYEQYF TGTGCCAGCAGCGTCGACGGGAGCTCCTACGAGCAGTACTTC
TRBJ2-3 NA few TRBV25-1 CASTPRWDTDTQYF TGTGCCAGCACCCCACGGTGGGACACAGATACGCAGTATTTT
TRBJ2-7 TRBD1 NA TRBV4-1 CASSQAVGQVYEQYF TGCGCCAGCAGCCAAGCGGTGGGACAGGTTTACGAGCAGTACTTC
TRBJ2-3 TRBD2 few TRBV29-1 CSVVLAGLLSTDTQYF TGCAGCGTTGTACTAGCGGGGTTACTCAGCACAGATACGCAGTATTTT
TRBJ2-1 TRBD1 NA TRBV7-3 CASSLIAGGGEQFF TGTGCCAGCAGCTTAATTGCAGGGGGCGGTGAGCAGTTCTTC
TRBJ1-6 NA NA TRBV10-3 CAISGSWGSENSPLHF TGTGCCATCAGTGGGTCTTGGGGCAGCGAAAATTCACCCCTCCACTTT
TRBJ2-7 TRBD1 few TRBV5-5 CASSPGQDRYEQYF TGTGCCAGCAGCCCCGGACAGGACAGATACGAGCAGTACTTC
TRBJ2-5 TRBD2 few TRBV2 CASRRSPVAGGRIEETQYF TGTGCCAGCAGAAGAAGCCCGGTAGCGGGGGGGCGGATAGAAGAGACCCAGTACTTC
TRBJ2-1 TRBD1 few TRBV14 CASSQEGTGSYNEQFF TGTGCCAGCAGCCAAGAAGGGACAGGGTCCTACAATGAGCAGTTCTTC
TRBJ1-5 TRBD1 NA TRBV7-8 CASSFPPKGQGNQPQHF TGTGCCAGCAGCTTCCCCCCGAAAGGACAGGGTAATCAGCCCCAGCATTTT
TRBJ2-7 TRBD2 NA TRBV11-2 CASSLEPSLAGVSPAYEQYF TGTGCCAGCAGCTTAGAACCTTCTCTAGCGGGAGTTTCCCCAGCCTACGAGCAGTACTTC
TRBJ2-7 NA few TRBV3-1 CASRGNYEQYF TGTGCCAGCAGAGGAAACTACGAGCAGTACTTC
TRBJ2-4 NA few TRBV2 CASSESLIQYF TGTGCCAGCAGTGAATCTCTCATTCAGTACTTC
TRBJ2-3 TRBD2 NA TRBV20-1 CSARAPLGGDTQYF TGCAGTGCTAGAGCACCCCTGGGGGGGGATACGCAGTATTTT
TRBJ2-5 TRBD2 once TRBV20-1 CSARPSGGKETQYF TGCAGTGCTAGACCTAGCGGGGGAAAAGAGACCCAGTACTTC
TRBJ2-1 NA NA TRBV11-3 CASSLISNEQFF TGTGCCAGCAGCTTAATCAGCAATGAGCAGTTCTTC
TRBJ2-1 TRBD2 NA TRBV28 CASSSPEAAGPYNEQFF TGTGCCAGCAGTTCCCCCGAGGCAGCGGGGCCTTACAATGAGCAGTTCTTC
TRBJ2-7 NA few TRBV7-8 CASSIPRGGGPSYEQYF TGTGCCAGCAGCATCCCACGGGGAGGCGGCCCCTCCTACGAGCAGTACTTC
TRBJ2-1 NA once TRBV4-1 CASSPEGAKGDYNEQFF TGCGCCAGCAGCCCCGAAGGAGCAAAGGGAGACTACAATGAGCAGTTCTTC
TRBJ1-4 NA NA TRBV2 CASSQSFWSKSNEKLFF TGTGCCAGCAGTCAATCTTTCTGGTCGAAGAGTAATGAAAAACTGTTTTTT
TRBJ1-2 NA NA TRBV9 CASSVNGVVLSYTF TGTGCCAGCAGCGTAAACGGGGTGGTCCTAAGCTACACCTTC
TRBJ2-3 NA few TRBV7-8 CASSLFPEASTDTQYF TGTGCCAGCAGCTTATTCCCCGAGGCTAGCACAGATACGCAGTATTTT
TRBJ2-7 NA NA TRBV4-1 CASSQEPGQGAYEQYF TGCGCCAGCAGCCAAGAGCCGGGACAAGGAGCCTACGAGCAGTACTTC
TRBJ2-3 TRBD2 few TRBV4-2 CASSQGRLAGGRGTQYF TGTGCCAGCAGCCAAGGGAGGCTAGCGGGGGGGAGGGGTACGCAGTATTTT
TRBJ2-1 TRBD2 NA TRBV29-1 CSVEPHALPRTSGDQAWSYNEQFF TGCAGCGTTGAACCACATGCCCTACCCAGGACTAGCGGGGACCAAGCTTGGTCCTACAATGAGCAGTTTTTC
TRBJ2-2 NA NA TRBV2 CASSEGRASGELFF TGTGCCAGCAGTGAAGGGAGGGCCTCCGGGGAGCTGTTTTTT
TRBJ1-2 NA NA TRBV25-1 CASSEVGVRGYTF TGTGCCAGCAGTGAAGTGGGAGTACGCGGCTACACCTTC
TRBJ1-3 NA NA TRBV7-9 CASSPIAGPGDTIYF TGTGCCAGCAGCCCCATTGCAGGCCCAGGGGACACCATATATTTT
TRBJ2-7 TRBD1 few TRBV4-3 CASSLAQGAHEQYF TGCGCCAGCAGTCTTGCCCAGGGGGCTCACGAGCAGTACTTC
TRBJ1-4 NA few TRBV4-1 CASSQLGGATNEKLFF TGCGCCAGCAGCCAGTTGGGGGGGGCGACTAATGAAAAACTGTTTTTT
TRBJ1-6 NA NA TRBV7-9 CASSLDLGFSPLHF TGTGCCAGCAGCTTAGATCTGGGATTTTCACCCCTCCACTTT
TRBJ2-1 TRBD2 NA TRBV7-2 CASSPYPLAGGRNNEQFF TGTGCCAGCAGCCCGTATCCACTAGCGGGGGGCCGAAACAATGAGCAGTTCTTC
TRBJ2-5 NA few TRBV28 CASSSGQIQETQYF TGTGCCAGCAGCTCCGGACAGATACAAGAGACCCAGTACTTC
TRBJ1-1 TRBD1 NA TRBV2 CASSTGTGWTEAFF TGTGCCAGCAGTACCGGGACAGGGTGGACTGAAGCTTTCTTT
TRBJ2-7 TRBD2 NA TRBV12-3/TRBV12-4 CASQAGSSYEQYF TGTGCCAGTCAAGCGGGATCATCCTACGAGCAGTACTTC
TRBJ2-3 TRBD2 NA TRBV7-7 CASSLEQRGGLADTQYF TGTGCTAGCAGCTTAGAACAACGGGGGGGCCTTGCAGATACGCAGTATTTT
TRBJ2-2 NA many TRBV10-3 CAISADSSTGELFF TGTGCCATCAGCGCGGACTCGTCTACCGGGGAGCTGTTTTTT
TRBJ1-4 NA few TRBV19 CASSPRGPNEKLFF TGTGCCAGTAGTCCGAGGGGCCCGAATGAAAAACTGTTTTTT
TRBJ1-3 NA few TRBV6-6 CASSYPGNTIYF TGTGCCAGCAGTTACCCGGGAAACACCATATATTTT
TRBJ2-2 TRBD1 NA TRBV20-1 CSARASGTGSGELFF TGCAGTGCTAGGGCCTCCGGGACAGGGTCCGGGGAGCTGTTTTTT
TRBJ1-1 NA few TRBV4-1 CASSQVQINTEAFF TGCGCCAGCAGCCAAGTGCAGATAAACACTGAAGCTTTCTTT
TRBJ2-1 NA NA TRBV5-1 CASSFNREAYNEQFF TGCGCCAGCAGCTTTAACAGGGAGGCCTACAATGAGCAGTTCTTC
TRBJ2-7 NA NA TRBV28 CASNAYPTTGIYEQYF TGTGCCAGCAACGCATATCCCACAACAGGGATCTACGAGCAGTACTTC
TRBJ2-3 NA NA TRBV2 CASTRAGEGPDTQYF TGTGCCAGCACCCGAGCGGGTGAGGGCCCAGATACGCAGTATTTT
TRBJ2-4 NA NA TRBV28 CASFPGPVALAKNIQYF TGTGCCAGCTTCCCGGGACCCGTTGCTCTAGCCAAAAACATTCAGTACTTC